This T cell receptor beta chain was found in a study of Ad26.COV2.S vaccination and SARS-CoV-2 variants. On the study more broadly: Donor was one of the participants in the Ad26.COV2.S arm of the COV1001 trial. Ad26.COV2.S given intramuscularly, once or twice 56 days apart. Study outcomes and limitations: Spike-specific TCR breadth ran higher among vaccine recipients than placebo recipients.

The CDR3 is made up of 14 amino acids. The ends were cut back, 2 bases at V and 0 bases at J, with 8 bases in the middle. CDR1 and CDR2 (germline): SGHVS, FQNEAQ. Treatment indicated: about 20 received Ad26.COV2.S at low or high dose, single or two shots; about five received placebo; per-sample allocation not given. The study sampled participants on day 63 after the first vaccine or placebo injection. The table came from immunoSEQ multiplex PCR; TCRdb's copy has only in-frame clones and leaves some out. The sample yields just over 350,000 clones, 70% to 90% seen once. Comment on this clone: The antigen is undetermined.

The chain recombines TRBV7-8 with TRBJ2-7; D gene unclear. The starting material was peripheral blood, obtained in a trial of Ad26.COV2.S vaccine versus placebo. The receptor was derived from a person aged 18-60 years who received the Ad26.COV2.S COVID-19 vaccine or a placebo. The CDR3 loop is CASSLIQDSYEQYF. DNA for the CDR3: TGTGCCAGCAGCTTAATCCAAGACTCCTACGAGCAGTACTTC.